This T cell receptor (beta chain) was documented in a study of T-cell reconstitution after alpha-beta-depleted transplantation in children. There are a few counts of this clonotype. Trimming took 0 bases from V and 6 from J; bases not matched to a gene: 4. In germline, CDR1 is SGHAT, CDR2 FQNNGV. The CDR3 is made up of 15 amino acids. The authors prepared the TCRbeta library with unique molecular identifiers. TCRdb re-called the PCR reads through MiXCR, storing one row per CDR3 protein. The repertoire holds about 210,000 distinct CDR3 sequences, with 17% as singletons. This receptor was taken from a male patient between 2 and 10 years old who had a stem cell transplant for acute lymphoblastic leukemia, so the T cells may come from the graft donor. The source material was PBMCs, mostly from graft donor cells, sampled 360 days after TCRalphabeta/CD19-depleted stem cell transplant. The chain joins TRBV11-2 to TRBJ2-7; 11 bases are a match to TRBD1. The CDR3 coding sequence is TGTGCCAGCAGCTTAGACGGACAGGGGGCATTCGAGCAGTACTTC. Its protein product is CASSLDGQGAFEQYF.